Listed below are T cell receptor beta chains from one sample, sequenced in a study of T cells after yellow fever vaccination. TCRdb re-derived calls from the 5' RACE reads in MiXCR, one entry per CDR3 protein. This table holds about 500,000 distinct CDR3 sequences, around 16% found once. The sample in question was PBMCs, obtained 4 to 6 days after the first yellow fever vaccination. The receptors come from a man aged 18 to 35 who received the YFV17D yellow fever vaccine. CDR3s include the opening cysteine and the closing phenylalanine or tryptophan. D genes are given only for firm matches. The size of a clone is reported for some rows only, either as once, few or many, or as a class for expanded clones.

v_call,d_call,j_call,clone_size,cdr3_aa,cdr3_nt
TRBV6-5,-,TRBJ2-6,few,CASSYSAGTGANVLTF,TGTGCCAGCAGTTACTCGGCAGGGACTGGGGCCAACGTCCTGACTTTC
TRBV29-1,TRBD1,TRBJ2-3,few,CSALTGGSSTDTQYF,TGCAGCGCCTTGACAGGGGGCTCCAGCACAGATACGCAGTATTTT
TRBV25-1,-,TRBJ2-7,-,CASSVPDGYYEQYF,TGTGCCAGCAGTGTCCCCGACGGGTACTACGAGCAGTACTTC
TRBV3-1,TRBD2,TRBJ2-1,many,CASSPRGVAGFDNEQFF,TGTGCCAGCAGCCCGAGGGGGGTAGCGGGGTTCGACAATGAGCAGTTCTTC
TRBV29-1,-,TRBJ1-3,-,CSVTGSSGNTIYF,TGCAGCGTCACAGGGAGCTCTGGAAACACCATATATTTT
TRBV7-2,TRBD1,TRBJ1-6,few,CASSLNRGNNSPLHF,TGTGCCAGCAGCTTAAACAGGGGTAATAATTCACCCCTCCACTTT
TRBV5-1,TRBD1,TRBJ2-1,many,CASSQGVLSYNEQFF,TGCGCCAGCAGCCAGGGGGTACTATCCTACAATGAGCAGTTCTTC
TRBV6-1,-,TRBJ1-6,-,CASTHPRMGAPLHF,TGTGCCAGCACCCACCCCCGGATGGGGGCACCCCTCCACTTT
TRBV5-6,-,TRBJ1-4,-,CASSISWGYEKLFF,TGTGCCAGCAGCATCTCTTGGGGGTATGAAAAACTGTTTTTT
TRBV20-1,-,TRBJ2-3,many,CSARDLGTSTDTQYF,TGCAGTGCTAGAGATCTCGGGACTAGCACAGATACGCAGTATTTT
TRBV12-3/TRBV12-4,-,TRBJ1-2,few,CASSLRHEGGYTF,TGTGCCAGCAGCCTCCGGCATGAGGGTGGCTACACCTTC
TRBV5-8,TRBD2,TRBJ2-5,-,CASSGTSGGAEKKTQYF,TGTGCCAGCAGCGGGACTAGCGGGGGGGCCGAGAAGAAGACCCAGTACTTC
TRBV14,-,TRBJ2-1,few,CASSQEASRRNEQFF,TGTGCCAGCAGCCAAGAGGCTAGCCGACGCAATGAGCAGTTCTTC
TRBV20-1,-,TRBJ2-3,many,CSASSSFTDTQYF,TGCAGTGCTAGCAGTTCCTTCACAGATACGCAGTATTTT
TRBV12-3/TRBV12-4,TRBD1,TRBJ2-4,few,CASSPWTGANIQYF,TGTGCCAGCAGTCCGTGGACAGGGGCGAACATTCAGTACTTC
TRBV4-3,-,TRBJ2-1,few,CASSQDRGLSPYNEQFF,TGCGCCAGCAGCCAAGATAGGGGTTTGAGCCCCTACAATGAGCAGTTCTTC
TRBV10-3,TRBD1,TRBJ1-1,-,CATAGQMNTEAFF,TGTGCCACTGCGGGACAGATGAACACTGAAGCTTTCTTT
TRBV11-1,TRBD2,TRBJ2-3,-,CASSFRRGGSDTQYF,TGTGCCAGCAGCTTTCGGCGGGGGGGATCAGATACGCAGTATTTT
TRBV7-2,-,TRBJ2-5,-,CASSTWEETQYF,TGTGCCAGCAGTACATGGGAAGAGACCCAGTACTTC
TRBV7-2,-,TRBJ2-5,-,CASSLEHAEETQYF,TGTGCCAGCAGCTTAGAACACGCAGAAGAGACCCAGTACTTC
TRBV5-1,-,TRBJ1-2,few,CASRVLQGANYGYTF,TGCGCCAGCAGGGTATTACAGGGCGCTAACTATGGCTACACCTTC
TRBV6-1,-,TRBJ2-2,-,CASTSSTGELFF,TGTGCCAGCACCAGTTCCACCGGGGAGCTGTTTTTT
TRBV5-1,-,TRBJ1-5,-,CASSLVPGLAQPQHF,TGCGCCAGCAGCTTGGTACCGGGTTTGGCTCAGCCCCAGCATTTT
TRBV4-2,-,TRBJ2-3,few,CASSQPDYSDTQYF,TGTGCCAGCAGCCAGCCGGACTACTCAGATACGCAGTATTTT